These T cell receptor beta chains were read from a single sample in a study of blood T cell repertoires in COVID-19. Some clones are missing from TCRdb's copy, which holds only in-frame ones; the method was immunoSEQ multiplex PCR. The sample shows approximately 300,000 clones, around 85% of them seen only once. Material for sequencing was PBMCs or T cells enriched from blood (not recorded which). These TCRs come from a woman aged 30 to 39 who had been exposed to COVID-19. Each CDR3 is given without its conserved first and last residue.

j_call v_call cdr3_aa
TRBJ2-1 TRBV7-9 ASSTQGKGLAGVSSSYNEQF
TRBJ1-1 TRBV5-1 ASSLEGARLAEAF
TRBJ1-1 TRBV2 ASSPAYTGSEAF
TRBJ1-2 TRBV7-2 ASTRLDRNGYT
TRBJ2-1 TRBV27 ASSFKALAGGNEQF
TRBJ2-2 TRBV7-2 ASSLDSRHGELF
TRBJ1-1 TRBV5-1 ASSLEAPRDTEAF
TRBJ2-2 TRBV19 ASSIFSTAGELF
TRBJ2-4 TRBV15 ATSRIRPWEGIQY
TRBJ2-7 TRBV24-1 ATSDGGTYEQY
TRBJ1-1 TRBV6-5 ASSYSAINLNTEAF
TRBJ2-3 TRBV18 ASSPTSGMDTQY
TRBJ2-2 TRBV19 ASSSGQGAGTGELF
TRBJ2-2 TRBV6-5 ASSFDQGSNTGELF
TRBJ2-2 TRBV28 ASSSGQIKTGELF
TRBJ2-3 TRBV2 ASSELASGTDTQY